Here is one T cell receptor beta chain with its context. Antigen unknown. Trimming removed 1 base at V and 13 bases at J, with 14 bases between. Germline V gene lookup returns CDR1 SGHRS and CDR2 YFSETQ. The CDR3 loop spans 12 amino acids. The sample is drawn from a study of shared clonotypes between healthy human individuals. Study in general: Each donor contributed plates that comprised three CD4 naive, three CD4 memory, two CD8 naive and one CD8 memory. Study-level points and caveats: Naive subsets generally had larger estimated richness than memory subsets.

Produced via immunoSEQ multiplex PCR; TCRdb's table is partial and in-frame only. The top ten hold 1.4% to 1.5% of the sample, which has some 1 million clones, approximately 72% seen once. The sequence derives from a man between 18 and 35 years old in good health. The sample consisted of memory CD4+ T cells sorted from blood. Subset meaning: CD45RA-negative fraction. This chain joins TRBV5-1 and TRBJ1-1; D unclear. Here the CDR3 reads CASSLNGWDVFF. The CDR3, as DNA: TGCGCCAGCAGCTTGAATGGGTGGGATGTTTTCTTT.